This TCR beta chain was captured by sequencing in a study of beta chain features in type 1 diabetes. Study observations and caveats: In all four CD4+ subsets, TCRB CDR3 length was significantly, moderately reduced in type 1 diabetes. Small HLA sub-analyses could not settle whether HLA shapes TCRB rearrangement. Sequencing the cDNA could make cells with high TCR expression show up more than they should.

Investigators reverse transcribed all isolated RNA, so they sequenced expressed TCRB transcripts. This table comes from immunoSEQ multiplex PCR, and its TCRdb copy is limited to in-frame clones, with some not included. The data contain fewer than 400,000 clones, roughly 9% of them seen just once; the ten biggest clones take up about 1%. V dropped 4 bases and J dropped 4; count of bases not matched to a gene: 5. This CDR3 comprises 13 residues. Germline CDR1 reads SQVTM; CDR2 reads ANQGSEA. This clone appeared a few times. Its antigen is currently unknown. The sequence was obtained from a man younger than 45 with type 1 diabetes. The genes are TRBV29-1 and TRBJ2-7, with TRBD1 matching 9 bases. Sequenced: central memory CD4+ T cells from blood. The CDR3 DNA is TGCAGCGTTGCGGGACAGGGCTTATACGAGCAGTACTTC. It is translated as CSVAGQGLYEQYF.